The 10 T cell receptor beta chains presented below share a single source sample, sequenced in a study of blood T cell repertoires in COVID-19. Some clones are missing from TCRdb's copy, which holds only in-frame ones; the method was immunoSEQ multiplex PCR. This table has around 300,000 clones, around 86% appearing once. The source material was peripheral blood. Every receptor here comes from a woman in her 40s who had recovered from COVID-19.

The V gene is TRBV2, the J gene TRBJ2-1; D is unresolved. CDR1 SNHLY and CDR2 FYNNEI come from the germline V gene. The CDR3 contains 15 residues. V dropped 7 bases and J dropped 2 bases, with 15 bases sitting between them. CDR3 in amino acids: CASTQDRGPYNEQFF. The CDR3 region has the DNA TGTGCCAGCACTCAAGACCGAGGCCCCTACAATGAGCAGTTCTTC.

The rearrangement uses TRBV7-9 and TRBJ2-5; 7 positions match TRBD2. Germline-derived CDR1 and CDR2 are SEHNR and FQNEAQ (reference sequence). Trimming took 5 bases from V and 2 from J; bases not matched to a gene: 8. The CDR3 consists of 15 residues. CDR3 nucleotides: TGTGCCAGCAGCCCGCGGGCTAGCGGACAAGAGACCCAGTACTTC. It translates to CASSPRASGQETQYF.

The chain couples TRBV27 to TRBJ1-1; 11 nucleotides agree with TRBD1. Unmatched junction bases numbered 5, after V lost 7 bases and J lost 1 base. This CDR3 is built from 15 residues. The germline V gene encodes CDR1 MNHEY and CDR2 SMNVEV (reference sequence). The CDR3 protein is CASTRTGGANTEAFF. DNA of the CDR3: TGTGCCAGCACCAGGACAGGGGGCGCGAACACTGAAGCTTTCTTT.

The rearrangement joins TRBV4-1 to TRBJ1-4; D perhaps matches TRBD1 (6 bases). The CDR3 is 15 amino acids. Germline CDR1 is MGHRA and CDR2 is YSYEKL. The V and J ends lost 6 bases and 8 bases respectively, with 19 bases between them. The CDR3 nucleotides are TGCGCCAGCAGTTACCCGGGACGGACAGAAGAAAAACTGTTTTTT. Its translation: CASSYPGRTEEKLFF.

This clone appeared a few times. V and J are TRBV3-1 (or the pseudogene TRBV3-2) and TRBJ2-3; D uncertain. The ends were cut back, 1 base at V and 4 bases at J, with 9 bases in the middle. CDR1 and CDR2 (germline): LGHDT, YNNKEL (reference sequence). This CDR3 region has 14 residues. CDR3 coding DNA: TGTGCCAGCAGCCAAGTCCCTCTAGCAGATACGCAGTATTTT. Translating gives CASSQVPLADTQYF.

This chain joins TRBV9 and TRBJ2-2; tentatively, D is TRBD1 (5 bases). V was pared by 0 bases and J by 6 bases, with 12 bases between. Germline V lookup: CDR1 SGDLS, CDR2 YYNGEE. This CDR3 comprises 15 residues. For the CDR3, the DNA is TGTGCCAGCAGCGTAGAATCTCAGGGCGCCGGGGAGCTGTTTTTT. Its translation is CASSVESQGAGELFF.

This chain uses TRBV7-9 with TRBJ2-3, with TRBD1 as a possible D gene (6 bases). Looked up from germline, CDR1 is SEHNR and CDR2 is FQNEAQ (reference sequence). Trimming left V 2 bases short and J 1 base short, with 10 bases between. The length of the CDR3 is 15 residues. The CDR3 DNA reads TGTGCCAGCAGCTTAAGTTCAGGGGGCACAGATACGCAGTATTTT. It codes for CASSLSSGGTDTQYF.

This clone appeared a few times. CDR3 in DNA: TGTGCCAGCACTTGGACAGGGCGCACTGAAGCTTTCTTT. This encodes CASTWTGRTEAFF. The chain carries TRBV12-3 or TRBV12-4 and TRBJ1-1; TRBD1 aligns across 8 bases. Trimming took 7 bases from V and 4 from J; bases not matched to a gene: 5. This CDR3 is 13 amino acids long.

The rearrangement joins TRBV2 to TRBJ1-1, with TRBD1 as a possible D gene (5 bases). Trimming stripped 3 bases from V and 1 base from J, with 12 bases between. Germline V lookup: CDR1 SNHLY, CDR2 FYNNEI. CDR3 length equals 15 residues. The CDR3 coding sequence is TGTGCCAGCAGTGAGCGGGGCCCTGGGAACACTGAAGCTTTCTTT. Its protein product is CASSERGPGNTEAFF.

Concerning this clone itself: One end of the junction does not line up with germline, which may come from a read error. The rearrangement uses TRBV5-1 and TRBJ1-2, with D unresolved. The germline V gene has CDR1 SGHRS and CDR2 YFSETQ. This CDR3 comprises 13 residues. The CDR3 loop reads CASSFHPRGDAAF. DNA for the CDR3: TGCGCCAGCAGCTTCCACCCACGAGGTGACGCCGCCTTC. The whole variable domain, filled in from reference TRBV5-1 and TRBJ1-2, reads KAGVTQTPRYLIKTRGQQVTLSCSPISGHRSVSWYQQTPGQGLQFLFEYFSETQRNKGNFPGRFSGRQFSNSRSEMNVSTLELGDSALYLCASSFHPRGDAAFGSGTRLTVV.